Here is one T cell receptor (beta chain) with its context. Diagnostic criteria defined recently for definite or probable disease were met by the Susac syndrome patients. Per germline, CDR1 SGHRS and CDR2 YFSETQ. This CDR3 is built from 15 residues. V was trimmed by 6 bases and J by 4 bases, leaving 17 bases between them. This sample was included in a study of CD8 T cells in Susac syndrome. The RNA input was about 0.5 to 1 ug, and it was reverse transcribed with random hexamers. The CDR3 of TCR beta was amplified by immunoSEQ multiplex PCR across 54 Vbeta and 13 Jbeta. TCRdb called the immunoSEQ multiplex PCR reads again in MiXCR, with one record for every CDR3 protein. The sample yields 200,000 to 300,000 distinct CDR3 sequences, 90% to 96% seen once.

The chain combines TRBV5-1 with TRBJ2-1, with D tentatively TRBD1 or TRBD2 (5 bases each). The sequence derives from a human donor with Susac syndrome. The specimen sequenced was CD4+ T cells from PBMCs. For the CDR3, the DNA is TGCGCCAGCATGAATTCTGGGGACCCTTACAATGAGCAGTTCTTC. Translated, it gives CASMNSGDPYNEQFF.